Below, 31 T cell receptor beta chains from the same sample are listed, as sequenced in a study of cytotoxic CD8 clonotypes in ibrutinib-treated CLL. Profiling relied on immunoSEQ multiplex PCR, and the TCRdb table lists in-frame clones only, not all of them. The table has around 250,000 clones, 70% seen once. Sequences were derived from PBMCs, sampled after 24 months of ibrutinib treatment. Receptor source: a human donor with chronic lymphocytic leukemia.

The chain joins TRBV28 to TRBJ1-1, with D tentatively TRBD1 (6 bases). Per the germline V gene, CDR1 is MDHEN and CDR2 is SYDVKM. Trimming shortened V by 5 bases and J by 10 bases, and 23 bases separated the two germline ends. The CDR3 spans 15 residues. The CDR3 reads CASSLRTASAIRAFF. DNA of the CDR3: TGTGCCAGCAGTCTTCGGACAGCCTCGGCCATTAGAGCTTTCTTT.

Only a few counts were recorded for this clone. The chain uses TRBV7-2 and TRBJ2-5; D perhaps matches TRBD2 (6 bases). Trimming took off 5 bases at V and 4 bases at J, with 17 bases between the two ends. This CDR3 region has 15 residues. Germline V gives CDR1 SGHTA, CDR2 FQGNSA. CDR3 nucleotides: TGTGCCAGCAGCAAGGGACTCGCTACCCCAGAGACCCAGTACTTC. It encodes CASSKGLATPETQYF.

This clone showed up just a few times. The genes are TRBV19 and TRBJ2-7; 7 bases map to TRBD1. Trimming removed 8 bases from V and 3 bases from J; junction bases left unmatched: 10. The CDR3 has 14 residues. CDR1 and CDR2 (germline): LNHDA, SQIVND (reference sequence). The CDR3 here is CASADRAVGYEQYF. The CDR3 DNA is TGTGCCAGTGCAGACAGGGCCGTAGGCTACGAGCAGTACTTC.

The rearrangement uses TRBV4-3 and TRBJ1-5; TRBD1 might be the D (5 bases). Deletions cut 1 base from V and 4 bases from J, with 11 bases between. Germline CDR1 LGHNA, CDR2 YSLEER. The CDR3 contains 15 residues. CDR3 sequence: CASSQAPGGNQPQHF. The DNA for the CDR3 is TGCGCCAGCAGCCAAGCTCCTGGGGGGAATCAGCCCCAGCATTTT.

In this sample, this clone turned up a few times. This chain uses TRBV5-6 with TRBJ1-2; possibly TRBD1 for D (5 bases). Between the trimmed V and J ends, which lost 0 bases and 6 bases, there was a span of 18 bases. CDR1 SGHDT and CDR2 YYEEEE come from the germline V gene. CDR3 length equals 16 residues. This chain's CDR3 is CASSLGFAGQGDGYTF. CDR3 bases: TGTGCCAGCAGCTTGGGGTTTGCGGGGCAAGGGGATGGCTACACCTTC.

This clone occurred a few times. V usage is TRBV6-5 and J usage is TRBJ2-1; no reliable D call. This CDR3 has 12 amino acids. Per germline, CDR1 MNHEY and CDR2 SVGAGI. The ends were cut back, 5 bases at V and 6 bases at J, with 8 bases in the middle. In DNA, the CDR3 is TGTGCCAGCAGTCTGGACGGCAATGAGCAGTTCTTC. Residues: CASSLDGNEQFF.

V is TRBV4-1 and J is TRBJ2-7, with 11 positions matching TRBD2. V gave up 0 bases and J gave up 1 base; unmatched junction bases: 2. Germline-derived CDR1 and CDR2 are MGHRA and YSYEKL. The CDR3 spans 16 residues. This chain's CDR3 is CASSQEGLAASYEQYF. The CDR3 nucleotides are TGCGCCAGCAGCCAAGAGGGACTAGCGGCGTCCTACGAGCAGTACTTC.

The rearrangement links TRBV25-1 to TRBJ1-1, with 8 bases identical to TRBD1. From germline, CDR1 is MGHDK and CDR2 SYGVNS. The CDR3 runs 16 residues. V dropped 3 bases and J dropped 11; count of bases not matched to a gene: 17. The CDR3 DNA sequence: TGTGCCAGCAGTGACCCCACTTCGGGACAGGCCAGTACGGCTTTCTTT. This encodes CASSDPTSGQASTAFF.

The table lists this clone with a count of one. The CDR3 DNA sequence: TGTGCCAGCAGCCGGGACAGGGTCTCTGGAAACACCATATATTTT. It yields the protein CASSRDRVSGNTIYF. This chain joins TRBV11-1 and TRBJ1-3; 9 bases fit TRBD1. With 5 bases clipped from V and 0 bases from J, the junction kept 2 bases outside the gene matches. The CDR3 is 15 amino acids. From germline, CDR1 is SGHAT and CDR2 FQDESV (reference sequence).

The chain carries TRBV7-8 and TRBJ2-2; D is undetermined. Germline V gives CDR1 SGHVS, CDR2 FQNEAQ. This CDR3 is built from 13 residues. Trimming cost V 8 bases and J 6 bases, with 13 bases left between them. Here the CDR3 reads CASGPPMPGELFF. The CDR3 DNA sequence: TGTGCCAGCGGACCTCCTATGCCCGGGGAGCTGTTTTTT.

The rearrangement links TRBV9 to TRBJ1-4, with D possibly matching TRBD1 (6 bases). CDR3 length equals 17 residues. Germline CDR1 and CDR2: SGDLS and YYNGEE. V shed 3 bases and J shed 2 bases, with 17 bases lying between them. The DNA for the CDR3 is TGTGCCAGCAGCGCCGGGGCCGGGGGCCTCACTAATGAAAAACTGTTTTTT. This codes for CASSAGAGGLTNEKLFF.

This chain uses TRBV28 with TRBJ2-7; 8 bases fit TRBD1. With V trimmed by 7 bases and J by 3 bases, 8 bases remained unmatched. The CDR3 runs 14 residues. Germline V gene sequence: CDR1 MDHEN, CDR2 SYDVKM. CDR3 nucleotides: TGTGCCAGCACTCGACAGGGGCATGTCTACGAGCAGTACTTC. Amino acid sequence: CASTRQGHVYEQYF.

V usage is TRBV5-1 and J usage is TRBJ2-1, with TRBD1 matching 7 bases. Germline CDR1 is SGHRS and CDR2 is YFSETQ. CDR3 length: 15 residues. V shed 4 bases and J 7 bases; nucleotides not matched to a gene: 11. The CDR3 region is CASSLATGKVNEQFF. The CDR3 nucleotides are TGCGCCAGCAGCCTGGCGACAGGGAAAGTAAATGAGCAGTTCTTC.

The sample holds one count of this clone. This rearrangement joins TRBV6-5 to TRBJ2-7; tentatively, D is TRBD2 (5 bases). This CDR3 has 15 amino acids. The V end was cut by 0 bases, the J end by 6 bases, with 15 bases between. Per germline, CDR1 MNHEY and CDR2 SVGAGI. The CDR3 DNA reads TGTGCCAGCAGTTACTCGAGTGCGGGCTCTTTCGAGCAGTACTTC. Translated: CASSYSSAGSFEQYF.

This chain uses TRBV6-1 with TRBJ2-3, with D possibly being TRBD1 (6 bases). V was clipped by 2 bases and J by 9 bases, with 15 bases between them. Germline assignment: CDR1 MNHNS and CDR2 SASEGT. The CDR3 has 14 amino acids. CDR3 residues: CASSEQGIGATQYF. In DNA, the CDR3 is TGTGCCAGCAGTGAACAGGGGATAGGTGCAACGCAGTATTTT.

This chain joins TRBV5-1 and TRBJ2-2; 7 bases agree with TRBD1. Trimming removed 2 bases from V and 4 bases from J; junction bases left unmatched: 5. The CDR3 contains 15 residues. Germline assignment: CDR1 SGHRS and CDR2 YFSETQ. The CDR3 DNA sequence: TGCGCCAGCAGCTTCACAGGGGAAGGCACCGGGGAGCTGTTTTTT. It translates to CASSFTGEGTGELFF.

As to this clone: One end of the junction varies from germline; a read error may be responsible. CDR3 DNA sequence: TGTGCCAGCAGCGTAGATAGGACACCACACGGGAACTTC. Translating it yields CASSVDRTPHGNF. The V and J genes are TRBV9 and TRBJ2-7; either TRBD1 or TRBD2 may fit D (5 bases each). CDR3 length equals 13 residues. Germline-derived CDR1 and CDR2 are SGDLS and YYNGEE.

The chain links TRBV28 to TRBJ1-5; possible D gene TRBD1, 5 bases. The CDR3 is 16 amino acids. Trimming shortened V by 7 bases and J by 2 bases, and 18 bases separated the two germline ends. Germline V gene lookup returns CDR1 MDHEN and CDR2 SYDVKM. The CDR3 protein is CASTIGTLKGNQPQHF. DNA for the CDR3: TGTGCCAGCACCATCGGGACCCTGAAAGGCAATCAGCCCCAGCATTTT. Drawing the rest from reference TRBV28 and TRBJ1-5, the complete variable domain is DVKVTQSSRYLVKRTGEKVFLECVQDMDHENMFWYRQDPGLGLRLIYFSYDVKMKEKGDIPEGYSVSREKKERFSLILESASTNQTSMYLCASTIGTLKGNQPQHFGDGTRLSIL.

The rearrangement joins TRBV7-3 to TRBJ2-5, with unresolved D. The CDR3 is made up of 13 amino acids. The V end lost 5 bases, the J end lost 1 base, and 8 bases lay between the germline ends. The germline gives CDR1 SGHTA, CDR2 FQGTGA. The CDR3 is CASSPNGQETQYF. The DNA for the CDR3 is TGTGCCAGCAGCCCCAACGGCCAAGAGACCCAGTACTTC.

This sequence joins TRBV2 and TRBJ2-1, with 7 bases matching TRBD1. The germline gives CDR1 SNHLY, CDR2 FYNNEI. J gave up 6 bases and V 4 bases, and 9 bases lay outside the gene matches. The CDR3 has 15 amino acids. CDR3 sequence (DNA): TGTGCCAGCAGTGTGGAGACAGGGTCTGCCAATGAGCAGTTCTTC. Its translation is CASSVETGSANEQFF. Based on the CDR3 plus reference TRBV2 and TRBJ2-1, the full variable domain is EPEVTQTPSHQVTQMGQEVILRCVPISNHLYFYWYRQILGQKVEFLVSFYNNEISEKSEIFDDQFSVERPDGSNFTLKIRSTKLEDSAMYFCASSVETGSANEQFFGPGTRLTVL.

The chain has TRBV9 and TRBJ1-2; 9 nucleotides line up with TRBD1. The germline gives CDR1 SGDLS, CDR2 YYNGEE. The CDR3 has 19 amino acids. With V trimmed by 3 bases and J by 5 bases, 20 bases remained unmatched. CDR3 amino acids: CASSDPGGDRENSWYGYTF. The CDR3 region has the DNA TGTGCCAGCAGCGACCCTGGGGGGGACAGGGAGAATTCTTGGTATGGCTACACCTTC.

This clone has more than one count but fewer than ten. The V gene is TRBV29-1, the J gene TRBJ2-7, with 10 bases that match TRBD2. CDR1 and CDR2 (germline): SQVTM, ANQGSEA. The CDR3 is 14 amino acids. J lost 2 bases, V lost 5 bases, and 6 bases had no gene match. CDR3 nucleotides: TGCAGCGTTTCCCCAGCGGGAGGGCCCTACGAGCAGTACTTC. This gives the protein CSVSPAGGPYEQYF.

This clone was seen only once. The sample carries other DNA sequences with the same CDR3. The chain recombines TRBV7-8 with TRBJ2-7; unclear D gene. The germline gives CDR1 SGHVS, CDR2 FQNEAQ. V lost 3 bases and J 0 bases, leaving 3 bases between the germline ends. The CDR3 is made up of 12 amino acids. CDR3 amino acids: CASSLGSYEQYF. The CDR3 DNA sequence: TGTGCCAGCAGCTTGGGCTCCTACGAGCAGTACTTC.

V is TRBV28 and J is TRBJ1-3; maybe TRBD1 (6 bases). Deletions cut 3 bases from V and 6 bases from J, with 12 bases between. CDR1 is MDHEN, CDR2 SYDVKM, per germline. This CDR3 is 14 amino acids long. CDR3 protein: CASSFGQRINTIYF. CDR3 nucleotide sequence: TGTGCCAGCAGTTTTGGACAGAGGATAAACACCATATATTTT. The entire variable domain, with the rest obtained from reference TRBV28 and TRBJ1-3, is as follows: DVKVTQSSRYLVKRTGEKVFLECVQDMDHENMFWYRQDPGLGLRLIYFSYDVKMKEKGDIPEGYSVSREKKERFSLILESASTNQTSMYLCASSFGQRINTIYFGEGSWLTVV.

The chain couples TRBV6-1 to TRBJ2-1, with D hard to call. V shed 8 bases and J shed 10 bases, with 12 bases lying between them. CDR1 and CDR2 from the germline V gene are MNHNS and SASEGT. This CDR3 is 11 amino acids long. The CDR3 here is CASRAGLEQFF. The CDR3 nucleotides read TGTGCCAGCCGGGCCGGCCTCGAGCAGTTCTTC.

Remarks on this clone: This CDR3 is also generated by other DNA sequences in the sample. The V gene is TRBV5-4, the J gene TRBJ2-7; D unresolved. Germline loops: CDR1 SGHNT, CDR2 YYREEE (reference sequence). V was trimmed by 4 bases and J by 3 bases, leaving 8 bases between them. The CDR3 is 12 amino acids. The CDR3 spells CASSQTGYEQYF. The CDR3 DNA sequence: TGTGCCAGCAGCCAGACCGGCTACGAGCAGTACTTC.

The chain links TRBV5-1 to TRBJ2-3, with 9 bases aligning to TRBD2. V dropped 0 bases and J dropped 0; count of bases not matched to a gene: 8. The CDR3 length is 18 residues. CDR1 is SGHRS, CDR2 YFSETQ, per germline. The CDR3 here is CASSLEGPSGTSTDTQYF. Here the CDR3 DNA reads TGCGCCAGCAGCTTGGAGGGGCCTAGCGGGACTAGCACAGATACGCAGTATTTT.

V is TRBV6-6 and J is TRBJ1-2, with D tentatively TRBD1 (5 bases). Germline V gene lookup returns CDR1 MNHNY and CDR2 SVGAGI (reference sequence). Trimming left V 6 bases short and J 10 bases short, with 18 bases between. The CDR3 is made up of 13 amino acids. The CDR3 spells CASSLGSRVDYTF. The CDR3, as DNA: TGTGCCAGCAGCTTGGGCTCCAGGGTGGACTACACCTTC.

The genes are TRBV28 and TRBJ2-5; D may correspond to TRBD1 or TRBD2 (5 bases each). CDR1 is MDHEN and CDR2 is SYDVKM in the germline V gene. The CDR3 contains 14 residues. Trimming took off 6 bases at V and 5 bases at J, with 16 bases between the two ends. CDR3 coding DNA: TGTGCCAGCAGCCGGGACGGACCAGGGGAGACCCAGTACTTC. This encodes CASSRDGPGETQYF. Full variable domain (rest looked up from reference TRBV28 and TRBJ2-5): DVKVTQSSRYLVKRTGEKVFLECVQDMDHENMFWYRQDPGLGLRLIYFSYDVKMKEKGDIPEGYSVSREKKERFSLILESASTNQTSMYLCASSRDGPGETQYFGPGTRLLVL.

This clone occurred once. V usage is TRBV7-3 and J usage is TRBJ2-3; TRBD2 matches at 10 bases. V shed 5 bases and J 1 base; nucleotides not matched to a gene: 3. Germline V CDR1 and CDR2: SGHTA, FQGTGA. The CDR3 has 15 amino acids. The chain's CDR3 is CASSPGTSGTDTQYF. CDR3 sequence (DNA): TGTGCCAGCAGCCCGGGGACTAGCGGCACAGATACGCAGTATTTT.

In this sample, this clone turned up once. The genes are TRBV9 and TRBJ2-7, with TRBD1 matching over 11 bases. The V gene end was trimmed by 0 bases and the J gene end by 3 bases; junction bases not matched to a gene: 5. The CDR3 contains 16 residues. Germline-derived CDR1 and CDR2 are SGDLS and YYNGEE. The CDR3 region is CASSVEAGQGVYEQYF. CDR3 bases: TGTGCCAGCAGCGTAGAGGCGGGACAGGGGGTCTACGAGCAGTACTTC.